These 32 T cell receptor beta chains were all obtained from the same sample, sequenced in a study of regulatory and conventional T cells in breast cancer. TCRdb reprocessed the PCR reads via MiXCR and lists one record per CDR3 protein. This table holds fewer than 20,000 distinct CDR3 sequences, 32% found once. Sequenced sample: conventional T cells from blood. Receptors were obtained from a female donor in good health.

The sample holds a few counts of this clonotype. V is TRBV7-9 and J is TRBJ1-1; the D gene is possibly TRBD1 (5 bases). The V end lost 3 bases, the J end lost 1 base, and 9 bases lay between the germline ends. Germline CDR1 is SEHNR and CDR2 is FQNEAQ (reference sequence). The CDR3 runs to 14 residues. CDR3: CASSFGAGNTEAFF. The CDR3 DNA sequence: TGTGCCAGCAGCTTCGGGGCGGGGAACACTGAAGCTTTCTTT.

This clonotype qualifies as medium-sized (0.01 to 0.1%). J is TRBJ2-3 and V is TRBV4-3; 9 bases are shared with TRBD2. The CDR3 runs 16 residues. The trim removed 1 base at V and 3 bases at J, leaving 5 bases unmatched. Germline V gene data show CDR1 as LGHNA and CDR2 as YSLEER. CDR3 region: CASSQASGEGTDTQYF. The DNA of the CDR3 is TGCGCCAGCAGCCAAGCTAGCGGGGAGGGGACAGATACGCAGTATTTT.

The table lists this clonotype with a few counts. The chain employs TRBV12-3 or TRBV12-4 and TRBJ1-5; the D gene is possibly TRBD1 (6 bases). V dropped 3 bases and J dropped 2 bases, with 11 bases sitting between them. The length of the CDR3 is 15 residues. The CDR3 region has the DNA TGTGCCAGCAGTTTCGGGGGCGGAGGCAATCAGCCCCAGCATTTT. Its protein product is CASSFGGGGNQPQHF.

This clonotype was counted a few times. The genes are TRBV14 and TRBJ2-1; 7 bases match TRBD2. This CDR3 comprises 14 residues. The ends lost 2 bases at V and 9 bases at J; junction bases unmatched: 7. Germline V lookup: CDR1 SGHDN, CDR2 FVKESK. The CDR3 reads CASSQRRESSEQFF. The CDR3 nucleotides read TGTGCCAGCAGCCAAAGGCGGGAGTCAAGTGAGCAGTTCTTC.

This clonotype turned up a few times. The V gene is TRBV2, the J gene TRBJ1-2; D call uncertain. The germline CDR1 and CDR2 sequences are SNHLY and FYNNEI. V was clipped by 6 bases and J by 4 bases, with 6 bases between them. There are 11 residues in the CDR3. DNA of the CDR3: TGTGCCAGCAGGACGAGCTATGGCTACACCTTC. It codes for CASRTSYGYTF.

The V and J genes are TRBV7-9 and TRBJ2-2; D possibly corresponds to TRBD1 (6 bases). The CDR3 consists of 15 residues. CDR1 and CDR2 (germline): SEHNR, FQNEAQ (reference sequence). V lost 10 bases and J lost 2, with 17 bases in between. The DNA for the CDR3 is TGTGCCACCTCGTTTCGGACAGTTAACACCGGGGAGCTGTTTTTT. Translation gives CATSFRTVNTGELFF. The entire variable domain, with the rest obtained from reference TRBV7-9 and TRBJ2-2, is as follows: DTGVSQNPRHKITKRGQNVTFRCDPISEHNRLYWYRQTLGQGPEFLTYFQNEAQLEKSRLLSDRFSAERPKGSFSTLEIQRTEQGDSAMYLCATSFRTVNTGELFFGEGSRLTVL.

The V and J genes are TRBV15 and TRBJ1-5; perhaps TRBD1 as D (6 bases). This CDR3 contains 14 residues. Trimming shortened V by 8 bases and J by 4 bases, and 15 bases separated the two germline ends. In germline, CDR1 is LNHNV, CDR2 YYDKDF (reference sequence). CDR3 coding DNA: TGTGCCACCTCACACGGGGGCGATAATCAGCCCCAGCATTTT. Translation gives CATSHGGDNQPQHF.

This clonotype was counted between two and nine times. This chain joins TRBV7-2 and TRBJ1-3, with a possible D match to TRBD1 (5 bases). Deletions cut 0 bases from V and 2 bases from J, with 14 bases between. The CDR3 has 17 residues. Germline-derived CDR1 and CDR2 are SGHTA and FQGNSA. CDR3 residues: CASSLAAGTVPGNTIYF. CDR3 nucleotide sequence: TGTGCCAGCAGCTTAGCAGCGGGGACGGTACCTGGAAACACCATATATTTT.

This chain uses TRBV2 with TRBJ2-1; 9 positions agree with TRBD2. Per germline, CDR1 SNHLY and CDR2 FYNNEI. The CDR3 is made up of 15 amino acids. After removal of 3 bases from V and 6 bases from J, the junction contained 6 bases not matched to a gene. In nucleotides, the CDR3 is TGTGCCAGCAGTGAGGGGACTAGCAGGGTCAATGAGCAGTTCTTC. This translates into CASSEGTSRVNEQFF.

Notes on this clonotype: One base away lies a much larger clone, so this may be a sequencing read error. The J gene is TRBJ1-4, the V gene TRBV6-5; D gene uncertain. The germline V gene encodes CDR1 MNHEY and CDR2 SVGAGI. This CDR3 contains 15 residues. CDR3 in DNA: TGTGCCGGCAGACACTCCAGCGCAACTAATGAAAAACTGTTTTTT. Encoded protein: CAGRHSSATNEKLFF.

To note about this clonotype: Relative to the germline gene, one junction end is altered; a read error may explain this. The chain recombines TRBV19 with TRBJ2-6, with unresolved D. This CDR3 is 19 amino acids long. Germline CDR1 and CDR2: LNHDA and SQIVND (reference sequence). The CDR3 DNA sequence: TGTGCTAGTAGTGTAGATCACCAGGCCCAGATCTCTGGGGCCAACGTCCTGACTTTC. Residues: CASSVDHQAQISGANVLTF.

As for this clonotype: It may be a read error: a sequence one base away is much more abundant. This rearrangement joins TRBV20-1 to TRBJ1-1; tentatively, D is TRBD1 (6 bases). From germline, CDR1 is DFQATT and CDR2 SNEGSKA (reference sequence). V was cut by 5 bases and J by 6 bases, with 22 bases left in between. The length of the CDR3 is 15 residues. The DNA for the CDR3 is TGCAGTGCTGGCATCTTCCACACAGGGAGCGCTGAAGCTTTCTTT. Translated: CSAGIFHTGSAEAFF.

V gene TRBV7-2 combines with J gene TRBJ1-4, with D perhaps TRBD1 (5 bases). This CDR3 is 14 amino acids long. Per the germline V gene, CDR1 is SGHTA and CDR2 is FQGNSA. V lost 5 bases and J lost 6, with 13 bases in between. CDR3 sequence: CASSVRGSDEKLFF. The CDR3 region has the DNA TGTGCCAGCAGCGTCCGGGGGTCAGATGAAAAACTGTTTTTT.

In the case of this clonotype: Relative to the germline gene, one junction end is altered; a read error may explain this. The J gene is TRBJ2-6, the V gene TRBV4-3; D possibly matches TRBD1 or TRBD2 (5 bases each). Germline lookup yields CDR1 LGHNA and CDR2 YSLEER. CDR3 length: 17 amino acids. CDR3 protein: CASSHDGANSGANVLTF. The CDR3 DNA reads TGTGCCAGCAGCCACGACGGGGCCAATTCTGGGGCCAACGTCCTGACTTTC.

The chain couples TRBV5-1 to TRBJ2-1; perhaps TRBD2 as D (5 bases). Germline V gene data show CDR1 as SGHRS and CDR2 as YFSETQ. CDR3 length: 14 amino acids. Deletions cut 7 bases from V and 4 bases from J, with 15 bases between. The chain's CDR3 is CASGRALEYNEQFF. The CDR3 coding sequence is TGCGCCAGCGGGCGGGCCTTGGAATACAATGAGCAGTTCTTC.

This clonotype occurred a few times. J is TRBJ1-3 and V is TRBV5-1, with D unresolved. Between the trimmed V and J ends, which lost 0 bases and 0 bases, there was a span of 7 bases. The CDR3 loop spans 15 amino acids. The germline gives CDR1 SGHRS, CDR2 YFSETQ. This CDR3 reads CASSLAWDSGNTIYF. In nucleotides, the CDR3 is TGCGCCAGCAGCTTGGCCTGGGACTCTGGAAACACCATATATTTT.

This clonotype was recorded many times. The gene calls are TRBV7-2 and TRBJ2-7; 9 positions agree with TRBD1. The CDR3 runs 15 residues. CDR1 is SGHTA, CDR2 FQGNSA, per germline. Trimming cost V 1 base and J 2 bases; bases outside gene matches: 3. CDR3 region: CASSLEGTGPYEQYF. The CDR3 DNA reads as TGTGCCAGCAGCTTAGAGGGGACAGGGCCCTACGAGCAGTACTTC.

Regarding this clonotype: A read error is possible here, since a much larger clone lies one base away. V usage is TRBV20-1 and J usage is TRBJ2-1, with 9 bases fitting TRBD1. Germline values: CDR1 DFQATT, CDR2 SNEGSKA (reference sequence). The V segment lost 8 bases and the J segment 6 bases; nucleotides outside the gene matches: 11. This CDR3 contains 14 residues. In nucleotides, the CDR3 is TGCAGTACTCTCCCTGTGGACAGGGGCAATGAGCAGTTCTTC. This gives the protein CSTLPVDRGNEQFF.

CDR3 amino acids: CASSLGGGGRRYEQYF. The CDR3 bases are TGTGCCAGCAGCTTAGGCGGGGGAGGTAGAAGGTACGAGCAGTACTTC. The chain combines TRBV7-2 with TRBJ2-7, with TRBD2 identical over 7 bases. The V gene's germline CDR1 is SGHTA and CDR2 FQGNSA. V shed 1 base, J shed 4 bases, and the junction held 10 bases outside the gene matches. CDR3 length equals 16 residues.

There are a few counts of this clonotype. The chain joins TRBV6-2 or TRBV6-3 to TRBJ1-1, with a tentative D call TRBD1 (5 bases). V was clipped by 2 bases and J by 1 base, with 8 bases between them. The germline gives CDR1 MNHEY, CDR2 SVGEGT. The CDR3 is 14 amino acids. This CDR3 is CASSYRRGNTEAFF. The CDR3 DNA is TGTGCCAGCAGTTACCGGAGGGGGAACACTGAAGCTTTCTTT.

This clonotype turned up a few times. This chain connects TRBV4-2 to TRBJ1-2, with a possible D match to TRBD1 (5 bases). The CDR3 is 16 residues long. Per the germline V gene, CDR1 is LGHNA and CDR2 is YNFKEQ. Trimming took off 0 bases at V and 1 base at J, with 12 bases between the two ends. CDR3 in amino acids: CASSQDAGRNNYGYTF. As DNA, the CDR3 is TGTGCCAGCAGCCAAGATGCGGGACGGAATAACTATGGCTACACCTTC.

There are a few counts of this clonotype. V gene TRBV7-2 combines with J gene TRBJ2-1; D is possibly TRBD2 (6 bases). There are 13 residues in the CDR3. From germline, CDR1 is SGHTA and CDR2 FQGNSA. V dropped 2 bases and J dropped 8 bases, with 10 bases sitting between them. In nucleotides, the CDR3 is TGTGCCAGCAGCTTAAGATCGGGGGATGAGCAGTTCTTC. This codes for CASSLRSGDEQFF.

The chain carries TRBV20-1 and TRBJ2-7, with D possibly matching TRBD2 (5 bases). CDR1 DFQATT and CDR2 SNEGSKA come from the germline V gene (reference sequence). Trimming stripped 5 bases from V and 3 bases from J, with 23 bases between. CDR3 length: 16 amino acids. Written as DNA, the CDR3 is TGCAGTGCTCCAACCCCTTCTAGCCGAAACCGCTACGAGCAGTACTTC. Protein: CSAPTPSSRNRYEQYF.

This clonotype was recorded only once. V and J are TRBV12-3 or TRBV12-4 and TRBJ1-1, with 7 positions matching TRBD1. The CDR3 is made up of 11 amino acids. Germline trimming cut 6 bases from V and 8 bases from J; bases unmatched to any gene: 3. The CDR3 spells CASRIQGEAFF. CDR3 DNA: TGTGCCAGCAGGATACAGGGGGAAGCTTTCTTT.

This clonotype has a handful of counts. CDR3 in amino acids: CASSQGPSGGNNEQFF. The CDR3 DNA sequence: TGCGCCAGCAGCCAAGGACCTAGCGGGGGGAACAATGAGCAGTTCTTC. The V and J genes are TRBV4-1 and TRBJ2-1, with 11 bases lining up with TRBD2. Germline lookup yields CDR1 MGHRA and CDR2 YSYEKL. The trim removed 1 base at V and 5 bases at J, leaving 4 bases unmatched. There are 16 residues in the CDR3.

The rearrangement joins TRBV2 to TRBJ1-1; TRBD1 agrees at 7 bases. This CDR3 has 14 amino acids. V lost 6 bases to trimming and J lost 1 base; unmatched junction nucleotides: 5. Germline V CDR1 and CDR2: SNHLY, FYNNEI. The chain's CDR3 is CASSPGQTNTEAFF. DNA for the CDR3: TGTGCCAGCAGCCCGGGACAGACGAACACTGAAGCTTTCTTT.

The rearrangement links TRBV5-1 to TRBJ1-2, with a weak D call TRBD1 (5 bases). The CDR3 length is 14 residues. Looked up from germline, CDR1 is SGHRS and CDR2 is YFSETQ. The germline V and J ends were trimmed by 3 bases and 7 bases, with 16 bases remaining between them. This chain's CDR3 is CASSSGPNPPGYTF. CDR3 DNA sequence: TGCGCCAGCAGCTCGGGACCCAACCCGCCTGGCTACACCTTC.

As DNA, the CDR3 is TGTGCCAGCGCTTATCAGGGAGGAACTGAAGCTTTCTTT. It codes for CASAYQGGTEAFF. The chain has TRBV6-5 and TRBJ1-1, with D perhaps matching TRBD1 (5 bases). V lost 8 bases, J lost 5 bases, and 15 bases lay in between. The germline V gene has CDR1 MNHEY and CDR2 SVGAGI. The CDR3 covers 13 residues.

The sample holds a few counts of this clonotype. The CDR3 nucleotides are TGTGCCAGCAGTTCCGACAGGGCACAGCCCCAGCATTTT. Protein product: CASSSDRAQPQHF. The rearrangement uses TRBV6-1 and TRBJ1-5; 7 nucleotides line up with TRBD1. Germline CDR1 reads MNHNS; CDR2 reads SASEGT. The CDR3 consists of 13 residues. Trimming removed 5 bases from V and 7 bases from J; junction bases left unmatched: 5.

V and J are TRBV5-5 and TRBJ2-7, with TRBD2 matching over 14 bases. Germline V CDR1 and CDR2: SGHKS, YYEKEE (reference sequence). V was pared by 4 bases and J by 4 bases, with 16 bases of the junction left unmatched. The length of the CDR3 is 19 residues. CDR3 residues: CASSPVPPGLAGVKYEQYF. The CDR3, as DNA: TGTGCCAGCAGCCCCGTCCCTCCGGGACTAGCGGGAGTTAAGTACGAGCAGTACTTC.

This clonotype was seen repeatedly, ten times or more. The gene calls are TRBV7-9 and TRBJ2-3, with no clear D. The CDR3 sequence is 16 residues long. V was pared by 1 base and J by 0 bases, with 11 bases between. Germline V gene sequence: CDR1 SEHNR, CDR2 FQNEAQ (reference sequence). Written as DNA, the CDR3 is TGTGCCAGCAGCTTAGAGGTAAAACGGAGCACAGATACGCAGTATTTT. This gives the protein CASSLEVKRSTDTQYF.

This sequence joins TRBV7-9 and TRBJ1-6; no reliable D call. The germline CDR1 and CDR2 sequences are SEHNR and FQNEAQ (reference sequence). This CDR3 contains 14 residues. With 3 bases removed from V and 7 bases from J, the gap between germline ends came to 10 bases. The CDR3 region has the DNA TGTGCCAGCAGCTTCAGTACTCAAAATTCACCCCTCCACTTT. Protein sequence: CASSFSTQNSPLHF.